This TCR beta chain was found in a study of T cell responses to AZD1222 COVID-19 vaccine. Data came from immunoSEQ multiplex PCR; TCRdb stores just in-frame clones and leaves some out. This table has under 100,000 clones, 65% to 90% appearing once. V lost 5 bases and J lost 1, with 9 bases in between. The CDR3 contains 14 residues. Germline values: CDR1 ENHRY, CDR2 SYGVKD. This receptor was taken from an adult in good health. Sequencing used peripheral blood, obtained on day 0 of AZD1222 vaccination. V is TRBV10-3 and J is TRBJ2-4; D gene unclear. The CDR3 nucleotides read TGTGCCATCAGTACCCCCCGGGCCAAAAACATTCAGTACTTC. Translated: CAISTPRAKNIQYF.